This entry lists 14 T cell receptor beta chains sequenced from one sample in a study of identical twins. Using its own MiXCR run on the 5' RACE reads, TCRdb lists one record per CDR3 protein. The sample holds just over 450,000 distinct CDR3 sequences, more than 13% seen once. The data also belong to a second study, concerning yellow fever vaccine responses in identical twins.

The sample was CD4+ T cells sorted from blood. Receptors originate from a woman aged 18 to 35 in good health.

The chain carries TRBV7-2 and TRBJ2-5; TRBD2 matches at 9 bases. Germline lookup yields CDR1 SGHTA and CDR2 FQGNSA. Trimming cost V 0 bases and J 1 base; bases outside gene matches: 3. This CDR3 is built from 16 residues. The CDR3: CASSLAAAGGQETQYF. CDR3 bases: TGTGCCAGCAGCTTAGCCGCAGCGGGGGGCCAAGAGACCCAGTACTTC.

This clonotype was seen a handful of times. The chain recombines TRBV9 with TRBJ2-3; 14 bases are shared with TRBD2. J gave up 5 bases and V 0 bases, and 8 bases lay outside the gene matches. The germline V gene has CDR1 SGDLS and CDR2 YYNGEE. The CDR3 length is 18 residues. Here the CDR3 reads CASSVVRGLAGAGDTQYF. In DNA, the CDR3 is TGTGCCAGCAGCGTAGTCCGGGGACTAGCGGGAGCAGGAGATACGCAGTATTTT.

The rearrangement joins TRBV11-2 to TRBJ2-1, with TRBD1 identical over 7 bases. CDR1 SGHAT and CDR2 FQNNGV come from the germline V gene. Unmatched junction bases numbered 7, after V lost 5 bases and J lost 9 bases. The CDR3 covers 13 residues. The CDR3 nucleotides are TGTGCCAGCAGCATGACAGGGTTCAGTGAGCAGTTCTTC. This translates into CASSMTGFSEQFF.

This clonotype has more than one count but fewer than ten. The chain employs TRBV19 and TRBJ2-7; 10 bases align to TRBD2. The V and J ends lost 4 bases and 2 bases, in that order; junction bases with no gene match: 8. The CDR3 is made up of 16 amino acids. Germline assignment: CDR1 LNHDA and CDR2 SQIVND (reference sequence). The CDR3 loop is CASSRALAGAPYEQYF. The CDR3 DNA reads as TGTGCCAGTAGTAGGGCTCTAGCGGGAGCGCCCTACGAGCAGTACTTC.

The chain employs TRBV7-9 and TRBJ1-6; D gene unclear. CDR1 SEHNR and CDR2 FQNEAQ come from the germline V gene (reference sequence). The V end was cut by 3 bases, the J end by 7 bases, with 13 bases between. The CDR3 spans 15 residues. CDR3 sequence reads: CASSFYSLENSPLHF. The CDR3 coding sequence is TGTGCCAGCAGCTTCTACAGCCTAGAGAATTCACCCCTCCACTTT.

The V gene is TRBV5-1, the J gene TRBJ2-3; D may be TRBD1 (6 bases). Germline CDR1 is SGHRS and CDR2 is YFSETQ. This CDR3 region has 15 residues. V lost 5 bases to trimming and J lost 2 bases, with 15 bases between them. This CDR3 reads CASRPRTANTDTQYF. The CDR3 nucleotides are TGCGCCAGCAGACCTAGGACAGCTAACACAGATACGCAGTATTTT. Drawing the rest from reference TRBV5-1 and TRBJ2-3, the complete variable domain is KAGVTQTPRYLIKTRGQQVTLSCSPISGHRSVSWYQQTPGQGLQFLFEYFSETQRNKGNFPGRFSGRQFSNSRSEMNVSTLELGDSALYLCASRPRTANTDTQYFGPGTRLTVL.

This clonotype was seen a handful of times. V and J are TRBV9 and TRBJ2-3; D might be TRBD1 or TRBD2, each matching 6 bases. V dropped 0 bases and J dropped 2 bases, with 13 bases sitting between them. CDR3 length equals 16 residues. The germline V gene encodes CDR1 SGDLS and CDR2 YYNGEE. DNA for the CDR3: TGTGCCAGCAGCGTAGCGGGGGCCGCCAACACAGATACGCAGTATTTT. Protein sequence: CASSVAGAANTDTQYF.

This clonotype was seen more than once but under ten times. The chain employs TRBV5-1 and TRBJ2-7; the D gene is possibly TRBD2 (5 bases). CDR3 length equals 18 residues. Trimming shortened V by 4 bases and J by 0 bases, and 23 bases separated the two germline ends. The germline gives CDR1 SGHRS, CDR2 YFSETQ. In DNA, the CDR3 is TGCGCCAGCAGCCCCCCACGAAGACTATCAGGTAGCTCCTACGAGCAGTACTTC. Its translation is CASSPPRRLSGSSYEQYF. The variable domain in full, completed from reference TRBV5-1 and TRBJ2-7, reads KAGVTQTPRYLIKTRGQQVTLSCSPISGHRSVSWYQQTPGQGLQFLFEYFSETQRNKGNFPGRFSGRQFSNSRSEMNVSTLELGDSALYLCASSPPRRLSGSSYEQYFGPGTRLTVT.

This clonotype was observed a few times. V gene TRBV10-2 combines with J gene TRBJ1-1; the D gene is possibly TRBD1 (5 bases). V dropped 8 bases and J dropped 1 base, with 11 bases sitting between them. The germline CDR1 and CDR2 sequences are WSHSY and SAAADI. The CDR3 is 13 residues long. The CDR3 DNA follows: TGCGCCAGCGCCGGGACGGCGAACACTGAAGCTTTCTTT. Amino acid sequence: CASAGTANTEAFF.

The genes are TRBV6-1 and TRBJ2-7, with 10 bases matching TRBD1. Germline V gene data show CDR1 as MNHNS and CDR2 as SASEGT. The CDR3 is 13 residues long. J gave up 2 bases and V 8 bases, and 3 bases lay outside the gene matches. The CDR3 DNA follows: TGTGCCAGCGAAGGACAGGGGGCCTACGAGCAGTACTTC. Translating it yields CASEGQGAYEQYF.

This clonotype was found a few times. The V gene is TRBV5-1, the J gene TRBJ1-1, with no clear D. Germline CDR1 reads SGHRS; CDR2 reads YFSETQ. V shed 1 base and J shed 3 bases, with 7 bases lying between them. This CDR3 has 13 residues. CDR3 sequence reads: CASSLFLDTEAFF. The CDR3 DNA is TGCGCCAGCAGCTTGTTCCTGGACACTGAAGCTTTCTTT.

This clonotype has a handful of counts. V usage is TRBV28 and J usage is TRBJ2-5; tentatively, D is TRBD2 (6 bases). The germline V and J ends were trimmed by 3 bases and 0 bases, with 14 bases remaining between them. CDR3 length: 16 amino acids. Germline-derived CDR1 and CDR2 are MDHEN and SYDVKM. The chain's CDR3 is CASSFDLGGYQETQYF. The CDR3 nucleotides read TGTGCCAGCAGTTTTGATTTGGGGGGTTACCAAGAGACCCAGTACTTC. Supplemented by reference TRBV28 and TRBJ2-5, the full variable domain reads DVKVTQSSRYLVKRTGEKVFLECVQDMDHENMFWYRQDPGLGLRLIYFSYDVKMKEKGDIPEGYSVSREKKERFSLILESASTNQTSMYLCASSFDLGGYQETQYFGPGTRLLVL.

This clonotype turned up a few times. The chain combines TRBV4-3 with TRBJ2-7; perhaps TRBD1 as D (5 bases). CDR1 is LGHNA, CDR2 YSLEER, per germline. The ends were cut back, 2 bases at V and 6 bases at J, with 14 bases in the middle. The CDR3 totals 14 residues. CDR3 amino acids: CASSQLLGAGEQYF. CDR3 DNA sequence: TGCGCCAGCAGCCAACTTCTAGGGGCCGGCGAGCAGTACTTC.

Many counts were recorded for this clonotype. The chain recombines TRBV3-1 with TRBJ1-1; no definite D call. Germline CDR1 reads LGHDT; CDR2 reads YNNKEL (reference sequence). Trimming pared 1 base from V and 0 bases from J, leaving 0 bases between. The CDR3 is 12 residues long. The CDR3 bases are TGTGCCAGCAGCCAAGTGAACACTGAAGCTTTCTTT. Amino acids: CASSQVNTEAFF. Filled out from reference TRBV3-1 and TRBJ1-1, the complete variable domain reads DTAVSQTPKYLVTQMGNDKSIKCEQNLGHDTMYWYKQDSKKFLKIMFSYNNKELIINETVPNRFSPKSPDKAHLNLHINSLELGDSAVYFCASSQVNTEAFFGQGTRLTVV.